This T cell receptor (beta chain) emerged from a study of T cell responses to AZD1222 COVID-19 vaccine. Generated by immunoSEQ multiplex PCR, the TCRdb table keeps only in-frame clones and is missing some. The repertoire consists of tens of thousands of clones, with 60% to 80% occurring once and the leading ten covering about 5%. To note about this clone: A junction end diverges from the germline sequence, so it may reflect a read error.

CDR1 is SGHNT, CDR2 YYREEE, per germline (reference sequence). The CDR3 totals 17 residues. This clonotype originated in an adult who received the AZD1222 COVID-19 vaccine. This chain joins TRBV5-4 and TRBJ1-3; tentatively, D is TRBD1 (5 bases). The sample here was peripheral blood, taken 28 days after the second AZD1222 dose. CDR3 residues: CASSLGGTFASGNTIYF. CDR3 DNA: TGTGCCAGCAGTTTGGGGGGGACCTTCGCATCTGGAAACACCATATATTTT.